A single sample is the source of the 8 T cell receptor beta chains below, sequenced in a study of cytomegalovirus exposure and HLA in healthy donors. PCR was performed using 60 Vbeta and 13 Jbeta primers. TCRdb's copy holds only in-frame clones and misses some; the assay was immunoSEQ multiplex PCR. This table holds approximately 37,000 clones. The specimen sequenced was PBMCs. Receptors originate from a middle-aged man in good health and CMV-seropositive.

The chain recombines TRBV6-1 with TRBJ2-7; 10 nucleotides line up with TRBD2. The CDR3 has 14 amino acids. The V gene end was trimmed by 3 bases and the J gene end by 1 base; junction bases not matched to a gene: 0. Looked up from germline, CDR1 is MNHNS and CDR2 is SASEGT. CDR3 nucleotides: TGTGCCAGCAGTGAGACTAGCGGGTCCTACGAGCAGTACTTC. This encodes CASSETSGSYEQYF.

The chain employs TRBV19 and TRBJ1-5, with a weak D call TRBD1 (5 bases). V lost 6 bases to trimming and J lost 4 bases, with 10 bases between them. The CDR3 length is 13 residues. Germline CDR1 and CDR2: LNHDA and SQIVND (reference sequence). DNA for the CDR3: TGTGCCAGTAGGGGGGAGGGTAATCAGCCCCAGCATTTT. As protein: CASRGEGNQPQHF.

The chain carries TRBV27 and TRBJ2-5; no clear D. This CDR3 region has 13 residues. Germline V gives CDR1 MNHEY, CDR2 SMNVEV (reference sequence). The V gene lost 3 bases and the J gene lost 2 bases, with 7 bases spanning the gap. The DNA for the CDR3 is TGTGCCAGCAGTTTCAGTCCTCAAGAGACCCAGTACTTC. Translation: CASSFSPQETQYF.

The CDR3 sequence: CAWRKGQGLGDEQFF. The CDR3 DNA reads as TGTGCCTGGAGAAAGGGACAGGGGCTAGGCGATGAGCAGTTCTTC. V usage is TRBV30 and J usage is TRBJ2-1, with 10 bases aligning to TRBD1. V shed 3 bases and J 8 bases; nucleotides not matched to a gene: 10. Germline V CDR1 and CDR2: GTSNPN, SVGIG (reference sequence). The CDR3 loop spans 15 amino acids.

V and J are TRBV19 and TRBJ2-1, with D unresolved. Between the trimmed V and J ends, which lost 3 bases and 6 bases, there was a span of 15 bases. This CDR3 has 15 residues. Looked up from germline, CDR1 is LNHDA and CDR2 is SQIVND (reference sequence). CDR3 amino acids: CASSIWSGRLNEQFF. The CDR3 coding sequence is TGTGCCAGTAGTATTTGGTCCGGCAGACTCAATGAGCAGTTCTTC.

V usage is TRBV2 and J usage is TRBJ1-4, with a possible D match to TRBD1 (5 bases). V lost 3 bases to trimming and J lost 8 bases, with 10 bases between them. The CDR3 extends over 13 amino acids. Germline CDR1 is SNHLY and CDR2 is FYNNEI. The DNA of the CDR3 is TGTGCCAGCAGTGACAGGGTTGGGGAAAAACTGTTTTTT. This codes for CASSDRVGEKLFF.

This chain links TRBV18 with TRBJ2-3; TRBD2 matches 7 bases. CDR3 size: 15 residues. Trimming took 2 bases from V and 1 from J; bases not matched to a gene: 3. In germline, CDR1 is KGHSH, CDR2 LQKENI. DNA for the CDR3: TGTGCCAGCTCACCATTCACTAGCGGCACAGATACGCAGTATTTT. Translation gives CASSPFTSGTDTQYF.

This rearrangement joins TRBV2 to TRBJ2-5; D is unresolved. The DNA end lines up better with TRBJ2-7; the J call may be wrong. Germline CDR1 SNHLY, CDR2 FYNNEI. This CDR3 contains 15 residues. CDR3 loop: CASSEGPWSSYEQYF. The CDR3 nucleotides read TGTGCCAGCAGTGAAGGCCCCTGGAGCTCCTACGAGCAGTACTTC.